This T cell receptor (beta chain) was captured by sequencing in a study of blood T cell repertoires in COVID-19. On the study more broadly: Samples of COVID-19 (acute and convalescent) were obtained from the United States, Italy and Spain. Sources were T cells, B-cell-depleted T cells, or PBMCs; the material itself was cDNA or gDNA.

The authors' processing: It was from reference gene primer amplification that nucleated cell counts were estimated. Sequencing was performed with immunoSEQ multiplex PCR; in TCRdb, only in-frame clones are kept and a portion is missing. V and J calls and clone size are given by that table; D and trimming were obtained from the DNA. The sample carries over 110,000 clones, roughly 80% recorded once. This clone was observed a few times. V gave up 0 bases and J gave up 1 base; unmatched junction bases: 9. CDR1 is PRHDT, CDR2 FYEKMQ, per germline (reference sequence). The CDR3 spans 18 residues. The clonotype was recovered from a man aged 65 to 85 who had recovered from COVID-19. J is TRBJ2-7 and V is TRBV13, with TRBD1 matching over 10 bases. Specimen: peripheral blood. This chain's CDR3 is CASSLGPQGQGVSYEQYF. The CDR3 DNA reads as TGTGCCAGCAGCTTAGGGCCCCAAGGACAGGGGGTTTCCTACGAGCAGTACTTC.